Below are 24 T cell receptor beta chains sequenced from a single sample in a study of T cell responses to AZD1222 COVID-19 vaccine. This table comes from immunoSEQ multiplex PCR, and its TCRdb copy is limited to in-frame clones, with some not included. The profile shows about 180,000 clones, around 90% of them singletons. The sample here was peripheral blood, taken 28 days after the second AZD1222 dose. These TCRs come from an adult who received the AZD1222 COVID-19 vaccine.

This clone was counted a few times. The CDR3 is CASSRGQGEIGELFF. DNA of the CDR3: TGCGCCAGCAGCCGCGGACAGGGGGAGATCGGGGAGCTGTTTTTT. V usage is TRBV5-1 and J usage is TRBJ2-2; TRBD1 matches 10 bases. Trimming removed 4 bases from V and 7 bases from J; junction bases left unmatched: 7. The CDR3 runs to 15 residues. Germline CDR1 SGHRS, CDR2 YFSETQ.

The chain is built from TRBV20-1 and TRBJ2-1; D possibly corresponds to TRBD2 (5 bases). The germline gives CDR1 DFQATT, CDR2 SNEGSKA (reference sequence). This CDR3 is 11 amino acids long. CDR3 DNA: TGCAGCGCGGGCTCCTACAATGAGCAGTTCTTC. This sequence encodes CSAGSYNEQFF.

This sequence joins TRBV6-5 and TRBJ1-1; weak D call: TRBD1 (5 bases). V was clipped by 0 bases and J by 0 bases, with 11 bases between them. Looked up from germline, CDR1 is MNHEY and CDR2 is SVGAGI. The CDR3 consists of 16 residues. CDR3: CASSYSRGRLNTEAFF. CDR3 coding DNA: TGTGCCAGCAGTTACTCGAGGGGACGGCTGAACACTGAAGCTTTCTTT.

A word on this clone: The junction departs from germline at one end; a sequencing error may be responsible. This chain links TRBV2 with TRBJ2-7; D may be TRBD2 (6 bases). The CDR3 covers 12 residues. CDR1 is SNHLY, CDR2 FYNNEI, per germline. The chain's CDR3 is CASRRDAGQHFF. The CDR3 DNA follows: TGTGCCAGCAGGAGGGACGCGGGGCAGCACTTCTTC. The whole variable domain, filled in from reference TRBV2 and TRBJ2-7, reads EPEVTQTPSHQVTQMGQEVILRCVPISNHLYFYWYRQILGQKVEFLVSFYNNEISEKSEIFDDQFSVERPDGSNFTLKIRSTKLEDSAMYFCASRRDAGQHFFGPGTRLTVT.

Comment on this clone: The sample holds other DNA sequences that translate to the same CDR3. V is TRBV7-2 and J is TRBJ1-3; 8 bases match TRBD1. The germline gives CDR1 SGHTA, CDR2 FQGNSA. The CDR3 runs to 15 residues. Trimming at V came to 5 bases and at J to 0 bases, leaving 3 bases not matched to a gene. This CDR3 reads CASSPTGGSGNTIYF. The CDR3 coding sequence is TGTGCCAGCAGCCCTACAGGGGGCTCTGGAAACACCATATATTTT.

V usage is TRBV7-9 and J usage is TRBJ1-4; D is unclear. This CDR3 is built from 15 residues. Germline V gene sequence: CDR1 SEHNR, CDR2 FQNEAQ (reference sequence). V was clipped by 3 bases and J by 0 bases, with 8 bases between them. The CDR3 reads CASSFSTPTNEKLFF. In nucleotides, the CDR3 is TGTGCCAGCAGCTTTAGCACACCAACTAATGAAAAACTGTTTTTT.

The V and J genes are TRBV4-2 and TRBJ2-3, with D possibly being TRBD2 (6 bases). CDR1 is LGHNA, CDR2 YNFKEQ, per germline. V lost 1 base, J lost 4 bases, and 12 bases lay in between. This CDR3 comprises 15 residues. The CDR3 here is CASSQVGGEPDTQYF. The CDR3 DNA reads TGTGCCAGCAGCCAAGTAGGAGGGGAACCAGATACGCAGTATTTT.

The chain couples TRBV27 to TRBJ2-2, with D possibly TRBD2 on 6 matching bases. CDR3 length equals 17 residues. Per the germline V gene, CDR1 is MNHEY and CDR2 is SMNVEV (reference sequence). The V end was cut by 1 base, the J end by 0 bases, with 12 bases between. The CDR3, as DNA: TGTGCCAGCAGTTTATGGCGAATAGCGGCGAACACCGGGGAGCTGTTTTTT. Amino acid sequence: CASSLWRIAANTGELFF.

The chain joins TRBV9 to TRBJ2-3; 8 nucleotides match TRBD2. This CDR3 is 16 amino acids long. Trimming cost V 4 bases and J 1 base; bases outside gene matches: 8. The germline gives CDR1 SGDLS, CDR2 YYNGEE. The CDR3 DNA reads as TGTGCCAGCAGCCCACGGGGGGGACTAGGCACAGATACGCAGTATTTT. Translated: CASSPRGGLGTDTQYF. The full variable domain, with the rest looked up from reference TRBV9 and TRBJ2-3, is DSGVTQTPKHLITATGQRVTLRCSPRSGDLSVYWYQQSLDQGLQFLIQYYNGEERAKGNILERFSAQQFPDLHSELNLSSLELGDSALYFCASSPRGGLGTDTQYFGPGTRLTVL.

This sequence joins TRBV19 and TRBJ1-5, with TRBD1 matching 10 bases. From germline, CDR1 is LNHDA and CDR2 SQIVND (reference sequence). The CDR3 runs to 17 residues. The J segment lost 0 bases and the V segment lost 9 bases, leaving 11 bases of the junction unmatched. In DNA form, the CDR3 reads TGTGCCAGCCGGACAGGGGGTGGGGTATATAGCAATCAGCCCCAGCATTTT. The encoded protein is CASRTGGGVYSNQPQHF.

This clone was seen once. The DNA for the CDR3 is TGTGCCAGCAGTACAGGGGCTGGAAACACCATATATTTT. It codes for CASSTGAGNTIYF. This chain joins TRBV12-3 or TRBV12-4 and TRBJ1-3, with TRBD1 matching 7 bases. J lost 2 bases, V lost 5 bases, and 0 bases had no gene match. The CDR3 totals 13 residues.

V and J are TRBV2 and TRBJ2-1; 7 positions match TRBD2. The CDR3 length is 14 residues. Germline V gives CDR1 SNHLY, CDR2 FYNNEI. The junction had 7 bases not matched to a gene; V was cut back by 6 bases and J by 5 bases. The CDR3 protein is CASRREGGDNEQFF. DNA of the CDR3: TGTGCCAGCAGAAGGGAGGGAGGCGACAATGAGCAGTTCTTC.

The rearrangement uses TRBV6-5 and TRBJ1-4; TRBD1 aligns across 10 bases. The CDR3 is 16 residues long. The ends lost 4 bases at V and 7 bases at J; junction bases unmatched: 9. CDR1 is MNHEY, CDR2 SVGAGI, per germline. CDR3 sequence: CASSFDRGLSTEKLFF. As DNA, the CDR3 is TGTGCCAGCAGTTTCGACAGGGGGCTTTCGACTGAAAAACTGTTTTTT.

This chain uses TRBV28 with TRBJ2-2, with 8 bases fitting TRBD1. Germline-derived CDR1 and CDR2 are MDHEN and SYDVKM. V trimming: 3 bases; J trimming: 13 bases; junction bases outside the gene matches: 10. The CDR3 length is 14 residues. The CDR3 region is CASSFPGQGSRLFF. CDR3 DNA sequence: TGTGCCAGCAGTTTCCCCGGACAGGGCTCACGGCTGTTTTTT.

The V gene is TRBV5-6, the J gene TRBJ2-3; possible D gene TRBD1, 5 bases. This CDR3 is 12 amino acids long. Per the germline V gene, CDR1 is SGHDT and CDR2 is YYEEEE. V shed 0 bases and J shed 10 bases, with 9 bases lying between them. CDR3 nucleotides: TGTGCCAGCAGCTTGGGGGGCCGGCCGCAGTATTTT. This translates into CASSLGGRPQYF.

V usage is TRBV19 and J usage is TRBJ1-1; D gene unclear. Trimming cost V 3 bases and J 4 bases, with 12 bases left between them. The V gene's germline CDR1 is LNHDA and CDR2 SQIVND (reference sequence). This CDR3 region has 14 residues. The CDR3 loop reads CASSISDPATEAFF. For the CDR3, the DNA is TGTGCCAGTAGTATTTCGGATCCTGCCACTGAAGCTTTCTTT.

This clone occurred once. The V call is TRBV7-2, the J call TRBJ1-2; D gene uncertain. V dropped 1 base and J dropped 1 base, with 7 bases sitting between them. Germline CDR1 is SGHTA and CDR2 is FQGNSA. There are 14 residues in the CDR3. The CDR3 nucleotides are TGTGCCAGCAGCTTAGGGAACAGTAACTATGGCTACACCTTC. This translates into CASSLGNSNYGYTF.

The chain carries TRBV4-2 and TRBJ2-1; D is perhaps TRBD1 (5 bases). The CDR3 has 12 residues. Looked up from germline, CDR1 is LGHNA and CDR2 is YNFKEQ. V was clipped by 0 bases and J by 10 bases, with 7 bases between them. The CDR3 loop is CASSQDDREQFF. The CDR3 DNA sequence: TGTGCCAGCAGCCAAGATGACAGAGAGCAGTTCTTC.

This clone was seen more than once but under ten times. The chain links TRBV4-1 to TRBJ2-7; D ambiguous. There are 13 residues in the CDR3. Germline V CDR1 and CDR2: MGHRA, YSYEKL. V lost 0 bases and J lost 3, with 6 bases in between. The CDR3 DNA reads TGCGCCAGCAGCCAAGAAGGGCACTACGAGCAGTACTTC. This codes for CASSQEGHYEQYF.

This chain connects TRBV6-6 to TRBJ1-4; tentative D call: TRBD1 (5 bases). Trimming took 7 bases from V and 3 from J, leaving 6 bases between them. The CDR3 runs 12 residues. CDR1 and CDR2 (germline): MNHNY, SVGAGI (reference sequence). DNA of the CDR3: TGTGCCAGCACGGGGGCTAATGAAAAACTGTTTTTT. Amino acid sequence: CASTGANEKLFF.

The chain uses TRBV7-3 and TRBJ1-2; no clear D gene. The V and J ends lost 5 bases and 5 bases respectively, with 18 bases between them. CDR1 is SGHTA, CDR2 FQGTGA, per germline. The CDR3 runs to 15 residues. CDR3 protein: CASSPQGDKGYGYTF. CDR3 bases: TGTGCCAGCAGCCCTCAAGGAGACAAAGGGTATGGCTACACCTTC.

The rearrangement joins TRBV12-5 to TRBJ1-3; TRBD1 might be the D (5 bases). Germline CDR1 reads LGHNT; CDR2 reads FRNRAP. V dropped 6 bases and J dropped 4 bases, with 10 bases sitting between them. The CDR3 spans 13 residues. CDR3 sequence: CASGPGSGNTIYF. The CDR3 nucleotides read TGTGCTAGTGGGCCAGGGTCAGGAAACACCATATATTTT.

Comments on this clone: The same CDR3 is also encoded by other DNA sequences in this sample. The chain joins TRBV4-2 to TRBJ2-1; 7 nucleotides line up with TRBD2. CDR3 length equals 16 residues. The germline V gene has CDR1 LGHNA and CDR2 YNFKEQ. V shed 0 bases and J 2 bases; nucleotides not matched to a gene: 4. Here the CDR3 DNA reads TGTGCCAGCAGCCAAGAAAGTGGGGGGGCCTACAATGAGCAGTTCTTC. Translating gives CASSQESGGAYNEQFF.

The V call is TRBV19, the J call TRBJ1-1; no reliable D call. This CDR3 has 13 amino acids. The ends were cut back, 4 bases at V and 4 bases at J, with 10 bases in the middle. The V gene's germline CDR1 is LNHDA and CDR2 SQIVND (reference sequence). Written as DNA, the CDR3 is TGTGCCAGTAGTACTACCGGGAGCACTGAAGCTTTCTTT. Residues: CASSTTGSTEAFF.